One sample yielded the 27 T cell receptor beta chains listed below, sequenced in a study of control samples from healthy donors and cancer patients. TCRdb keeps only in-frame clones here, not all; method: immunoSEQ multiplex PCR. The sample shows around 80,000 clones, roughly 88% of them seen only once. Sequencing input: blood. These receptors were obtained from a woman aged 50 to 60 in good health.

The V gene is TRBV5-1, the J gene TRBJ2-1; 9 bases map to TRBD2. Unmatched junction bases numbered 11, after V lost 1 base and J lost 6 bases. CDR3 size: 17 residues. Germline V gives CDR1 SGHRS, CDR2 YFSETQ. The CDR3 DNA is TGCGCCAGCAGCTTGAAGCCACCGGGACTAGCTCCCAATGAGCAGTTCTTC. The encoded protein is CASSLKPPGLAPNEQFF.

V usage is TRBV28 and J usage is TRBJ1-2; D might be TRBD1 (5 bases). From germline, CDR1 is MDHEN and CDR2 SYDVKM. Trimming shortened V by 3 bases and J by 0 bases, and 8 bases separated the two germline ends. There are 14 residues in the CDR3. The DNA for the CDR3 is TGTGCCAGCAGTTTTGGGGCCACTAACTATGGCTACACCTTC. This translates into CASSFGATNYGYTF.

This clone appeared once. The chain links TRBV7-8 to TRBJ2-7; no clear D. The V gene lost 2 bases and the J gene lost 2 bases, with 7 bases spanning the gap. The CDR3 covers 13 residues. CDR1 SGHVS and CDR2 FQNEAQ come from the germline V gene. The CDR3 bases are TGTGCCAGCAGCTTATCTGAAACCTACGAGCAGTACTTC. It specifies CASSLSETYEQYF.

J is TRBJ1-2 and V is TRBV18; D is ambiguous. Germline V gene lookup returns CDR1 KGHSH and CDR2 LQKENI. The CDR3 runs to 14 residues. The germline V and J ends were trimmed by 0 bases and 7 bases, with 12 bases remaining between them. The CDR3, as DNA: TGTGCCAGCTCACCACCGTCCCAGGAGCTTGGCTACACCTTC. It encodes CASSPPSQELGYTF.

The rearrangement joins TRBV5-1 to TRBJ1-1; D is ambiguous. Germline CDR1 and CDR2: SGHRS and YFSETQ. The CDR3 sequence is 16 residues long. The V end lost 2 bases, the J end lost 1 base, and 15 bases lay between the germline ends. The CDR3 reads CASSFLGGGQNTEAFF. The CDR3 DNA reads TGCGCCAGCAGCTTTCTTGGCGGAGGGCAGAACACTGAAGCTTTCTTT.

The chain combines TRBV5-1 with TRBJ1-4, with D tentatively TRBD1 (5 bases). With 2 bases removed from V and 6 bases from J, the gap between germline ends came to 11 bases. This CDR3 has 14 residues. Germline V gives CDR1 SGHRS, CDR2 YFSETQ. CDR3 sequence: CASSFQGEHEKLFF. The CDR3, as DNA: TGCGCCAGCAGCTTCCAGGGTGAACATGAAAAACTGTTTTTT.

The rearrangement joins TRBV6-5 to TRBJ2-7; 9 nucleotides line up with TRBD1. Germline V gives CDR1 MNHEY, CDR2 SVGAGI. The CDR3 is made up of 12 amino acids. The V gene end was trimmed by 7 bases and the J gene end by 4 bases; junction bases not matched to a gene: 2. CDR3 region: CASMGQGYEQYF. The CDR3 DNA reads TGTGCCAGCATGGGACAGGGTTACGAGCAGTACTTC.

CDR3 in amino acids: CASSPDGSYEKLFF. For the CDR3, the DNA is TGTGCCAGCAGCCCCGACGGATCTTATGAAAAACTGTTTTTT. The V and J genes are TRBV3-1 (or the pseudogene TRBV3-2) and TRBJ1-4; unclear D gene. Trimming pared 4 bases from V and 6 bases from J, leaving 12 bases between. Looked up from germline, CDR1 is LGHDT and CDR2 is YNNKEL (reference sequence). The CDR3 is made up of 14 amino acids.

V and J are TRBV3-1 (or the pseudogene TRBV3-2) and TRBJ2-7, with 8 nucleotides matching TRBD2. Looked up from germline, CDR1 is LGHDT and CDR2 is YNNKEL (reference sequence). This CDR3 is built from 17 residues. The trim removed 1 base at V and 1 base at J, leaving 9 bases unmatched. CDR3 sequence: CASSQGWLAGLSYEQYF. The DNA of the CDR3 is TGTGCCAGCAGCCAAGGATGGCTAGCGGGCCTATCCTACGAGCAGTACTTC.

The rearrangement links TRBV6-5 to TRBJ2-3, with 11 bases aligning to TRBD1. Trimming took 11 bases from V and 5 from J; bases not matched to a gene: 6. The CDR3 loop spans 13 amino acids. Germline assignment: CDR1 MNHEY and CDR2 SVGAGI. CDR3: CAGRDRGKDTQYF. The CDR3 region has the DNA TGTGCCGGCCGGGACAGGGGGAAAGATACGCAGTATTTT.

The V call is TRBV18, the J call TRBJ1-1; D not certain. Germline-derived CDR1 and CDR2 are KGHSH and LQKENI. This CDR3 spans 14 amino acids. V was pared by 2 bases and J by 1 base, with 8 bases between. The CDR3 loop reads CASSPGRTNTEAFF. The CDR3 region has the DNA TGTGCCAGCTCACCAGGCAGGACGAACACTGAAGCTTTCTTT.

The chain uses TRBV2 and TRBJ1-2; D is possibly TRBD1 (5 bases). The germline CDR1 and CDR2 sequences are SNHLY and FYNNEI. The CDR3 contains 14 residues. V dropped 10 bases and J dropped 8 bases, with 23 bases sitting between them. The CDR3 coding sequence is TGTGCCAACCTACCTCCGGGGCTTATAAGAGGCTACACCTTC. Its translation is CANLPPGLIRGYTF.

This sequence joins TRBV5-1 and TRBJ2-3; D call uncertain. Germline V lookup: CDR1 SGHRS, CDR2 YFSETQ. This CDR3 spans 14 amino acids. Deletions cut 0 bases from V and 2 bases from J, with 7 bases between. The CDR3 region has the DNA TGCGCCAGCAGCTTGGCGGCTTTCACAGATACGCAGTATTTT. Translating gives CASSLAAFTDTQYF.

Remarks on this clone: Within the sample, other DNA sequences also encode this same CDR3. The chain combines TRBV6-5 with TRBJ1-3; possible D gene TRBD1, 6 bases. This CDR3 is 11 amino acids long. Germline assignment: CDR1 MNHEY and CDR2 SVGAGI. With 6 bases removed from V and 7 bases from J, the gap between germline ends came to 7 bases. The CDR3 DNA reads as TGTGCCAGCAGACAGGGCAACACCATATATTTT. This sequence encodes CASRQGNTIYF.

This clone appeared a single time. The V and J genes are TRBV6-5 and TRBJ2-1, with D tentatively TRBD2 (6 bases). CDR3 length: 13 residues. The germline V gene encodes CDR1 MNHEY and CDR2 SVGAGI. V was cut by 7 bases and J by 10 bases, with 17 bases left in between. The CDR3 here is CASTRDRAGEQFF. The DNA of the CDR3 is TGTGCCAGCACCCGAGACAGAGCGGGCGAGCAGTTCTTC.

V and J are TRBV5-6 and TRBJ1-1, with no clear D. The CDR3 sequence is 11 residues long. Per germline, CDR1 SGHDT and CDR2 YYEEEE. Trimming cost V 2 bases and J 7 bases, with 6 bases left between them. CDR3 nucleotide sequence: TGTGCCAGCAGCTTAGTAGATGAAGCTTTCTTT. Its translation: CASSLVDEAFF.

V is TRBV5-4 and J is TRBJ2-3, with 9 bases lining up with TRBD1. Germline V gene sequence: CDR1 SGHNT, CDR2 YYREEE (reference sequence). J gave up 7 bases and V 10 bases, and 13 bases lay outside the gene matches. The CDR3 is 14 amino acids. CDR3: CALASQGATYTQYF. CDR3 DNA: TGTGCCCTAGCTTCACAGGGGGCGACATATACGCAGTATTTT.

This chain joins TRBV14 and TRBJ2-7; D may correspond to TRBD1 or TRBD2 (5 bases each). Per germline, CDR1 SGHDN and CDR2 FVKESK. The length of the CDR3 is 14 residues. The V gene lost 4 bases and the J gene lost 6 bases, with 16 bases spanning the gap. This CDR3 is CASSLFRQGAEQYF. The DNA for the CDR3 is TGTGCCAGCAGCCTCTTTAGGCAGGGAGCCGAGCAGTACTTC.

The chain recombines TRBV27 with TRBJ1-6, with D possibly being TRBD1 (5 bases). Trimming removed 6 bases at V and 8 bases at J, with 17 bases between. Germline V gene data show CDR1 as MNHEY and CDR2 as SMNVEV (reference sequence). This CDR3 has 15 amino acids. The CDR3 bases are TGTGCCAGCAGGTTGGGGTCTTTGGGGGATTCACCCCTCCACTTT. Translated, it gives CASRLGSLGDSPLHF.

This clone was counted between two and nine times. CDR3 sequence: CASSENTKKTEAFF. CDR3 in DNA: TGCGCCAGCAGTGAAAATACAAAGAAGACTGAAGCTTTCTTT. The chain has TRBV10-2 and TRBJ1-1; D gene ambiguous. V was cut by 3 bases and J by 5 bases, with 13 bases left in between. The length of the CDR3 is 14 residues. Per germline, CDR1 WSHSY and CDR2 SAAADI.

This chain connects TRBV12-3 or TRBV12-4 to TRBJ2-1, with D tentatively TRBD1 or TRBD2 (6 bases each). V was shortened by 6 bases and J by 10 bases, with 16 bases between the two germline ends. This CDR3 is built from 13 residues. This CDR3 reads CASSRGRRGEQFF. DNA of the CDR3: TGTGCCAGCAGCCGGGGGCGACGGGGAGAGCAGTTCTTC.

The chain carries TRBV5-4 and TRBJ2-5; unclear D gene. The CDR3 is 12 amino acids. V was shortened by 4 bases and J by 5 bases, with 9 bases between the two germline ends. Germline lookup yields CDR1 SGHNT and CDR2 YYREEE (reference sequence). The CDR3 spells CASSQLRETQYF. The CDR3 DNA reads TGTGCCAGCAGCCAGCTTCGGGAGACCCAGTACTTC.

The chain couples TRBV9 to TRBJ1-2, with 7 bases matching TRBD1. Germline V lookup: CDR1 SGDLS, CDR2 YYNGEE. This CDR3 region has 18 residues. The J segment lost 5 bases and the V segment lost 0 bases, leaving 16 bases of the junction unmatched. CDR3 protein: CASSVEGDSWDSIYGYTF. In nucleotides, the CDR3 is TGTGCCAGCAGCGTAGAAGGGGACAGTTGGGATTCTATATATGGCTACACCTTC.

This clone was seen just once. V gene TRBV10-2 combines with J gene TRBJ2-3, with 12 bases aligning to TRBD2. This CDR3 has 15 amino acids. J gave up 1 base and V 7 bases, and 3 bases lay outside the gene matches. The germline CDR1 and CDR2 sequences are WSHSY and SAAADI. The CDR3 DNA reads TGCGCCAGCAAGAGACTAGCGGGGGGCACAGATACGCAGTATTTT. Translated: CASKRLAGGTDTQYF.

The chain has TRBV5-1 and TRBJ1-5, with D uncertain. Trimming removed 5 bases at V and 0 bases at J, with 6 bases between. CDR1 and CDR2 (germline): SGHRS, YFSETQ. The CDR3 is 13 amino acids. The CDR3 DNA follows: TGCGCCAGCAGTCGGGGTAGCAATCAGCCCCAGCATTTT. As protein: CASSRGSNQPQHF.

The V and J genes are TRBV18 and TRBJ2-7; 7 nucleotides agree with TRBD1. Germline V gives CDR1 KGHSH, CDR2 LQKENI. Unmatched junction bases numbered 9, after V lost 6 bases and J lost 1 base. This CDR3 region has 15 residues. Here the CDR3 reads CASSQDRARSYEQYF. DNA of the CDR3: TGTGCCAGCTCCCAAGACAGGGCGAGATCCTACGAGCAGTACTTC.

The chain uses TRBV9 and TRBJ2-3, with TRBD2 matching 13 bases. Germline V gene sequence: CDR1 SGDLS, CDR2 YYNGEE. The CDR3 covers 17 residues. J was trimmed by 3 bases and V by 3 bases; bases with no gene match: 7. Here the CDR3 reads CASSALTSGGWTDTQYF. The CDR3 nucleotides are TGTGCCAGCAGCGCCCTGACTAGCGGGGGGTGGACAGATACGCAGTATTTT.